This T cell receptor beta chain is from a study of T cell responses to AZD1222 COVID-19 vaccine. The assay was immunoSEQ multiplex PCR, and TCRdb's table has in-frame clones only and misses some. The table has about 90,000 clones, 70% to 90% seen once; the top ten hold over 9%. Study-wide points: The reported proportion of spike-specific TCRs targeting unmutated variant regions was nearly half.

Of note for this clone: Antigen unknown.

This CDR3 contains 16 residues. CDR1 is SGHRS and CDR2 is YFSETQ in the germline V gene. V was clipped by 4 bases and J by 0 bases; unmatched bases: 9. The sample here was peripheral blood, taken on day 0 of MenACWY control vaccination. The chain combines TRBV5-1 with TRBJ2-5, with 7 positions matching TRBD1. The TCR originated in an adult in good health. CDR3 protein: CASSLTGTANQETQYF. The CDR3 DNA reads as TGCGCCAGCAGCCTAACCGGGACAGCGAACCAAGAGACCCAGTACTTC.